Each of the 7 T cell receptor beta chains below was sequenced from the same sample in a study of shared clonotypes between healthy human individuals. Sequenced by immunoSEQ multiplex PCR; TCRdb stores in-frame clones only, minus some. The profile shows approximately 460,000 clones, approximately 80% of them singletons. The sequenced material came from PBMCs. Receptors originate from a woman aged 40 to 50 in good health. Some clones in this sample may be carry-over from other donors' samples.

Regarding this clone: A far larger clone is off by one base, so a read error is likely. The V gene is TRBV15, the J gene TRBJ1-1; D ambiguous. Trimming removed 1 base at V and 1 base at J, with 10 bases between. The length of the CDR3 is 15 residues. Germline V lookup: CDR1 LNHNV, CDR2 YYDKDF (reference sequence). The CDR3 DNA sequence: TGTGCCACCAGCAGAGTAAGGGCTAGGAACACTGAAGCTTTCTTT. Translating gives CATSRVRARNTEAFF.

There are a few counts of this clone. Its ends do not fully match the called genes, so a read error is possible. The chain is built from TRBV5-4 and TRBJ2-7, with 8 bases fitting TRBD1. CDR3 length: 11 amino acids. The germline gives CDR1 SGHNT, CDR2 YYREEE (reference sequence). CDR3 sequence: CASSLSGQAAF. Here the CDR3 DNA reads TGTGCCAGCAGCTTATCGGGACAGGCTGCGTTC.

The chain combines TRBV2 with TRBJ2-1, with D perhaps matching TRBD1 (6 bases). CDR3 size: 14 residues. Trimming stripped 6 bases from V and 6 bases from J, with 15 bases between. Germline V gene data show CDR1 as SNHLY and CDR2 as FYNNEI. The CDR3 DNA reads TGTGCCAGCAGCCCACGGGACAATCGCAATGAGCAGTTCTTC. Its translation is CASSPRDNRNEQFF.

The chain is built from TRBV7-8 and TRBJ2-1; D is tentatively TRBD1 or TRBD2 (5 bases each). V lost 8 bases to trimming and J lost 8 bases, with 19 bases between them. Germline CDR1 reads SGHVS; CDR2 reads FQNEAQ. This CDR3 has 14 amino acids. The CDR3 sequence: CASGSGAASDEQFF. Here the CDR3 DNA reads TGTGCCAGCGGGTCCGGGGCCGCTTCAGATGAGCAGTTCTTC.

The chain has TRBV7-8 and TRBJ2-7; 8 bases agree with TRBD2. V trimming: 5 bases; J trimming: 2 bases; junction bases outside the gene matches: 8. This CDR3 spans 15 amino acids. Germline CDR1 SGHVS, CDR2 FQNEAQ. This CDR3 reads CASSPTAGVPYEQYF. CDR3 nucleotides: TGTGCCAGCAGCCCCACAGCGGGAGTACCCTACGAGCAGTACTTC.

V and J are TRBV5-4 and TRBJ2-1; D remains unclear. Germline CDR1 reads SGHNT; CDR2 reads YYREEE (reference sequence). V lost 3 bases and J lost 5, with 9 bases in between. The CDR3 consists of 13 residues. This chain's CDR3 is CASSYKTNNEQFF. CDR3 coding DNA: TGTGCCAGCAGCTACAAGACAAACAATGAGCAGTTCTTC.

This clone was counted a few times. A much bigger clone sits one base away, suggesting this may be a read error. This rearrangement joins TRBV13 to TRBJ2-3; D remains ambiguous. This CDR3 contains 15 residues. Germline assignment: CDR1 PRHDT and CDR2 FYEKMQ (reference sequence). The CDR3: CASGLGSGVQDTQYF. DNA for the CDR3: TGTGCCAGCGGCTTAGGGTCCGGTGTGCAGGATACGCAGTATTTT.